A selection of T cell receptor beta chains follows, all from one sample in a study of blood T cell repertoires in COVID-19. Clones were sequenced by immunoSEQ multiplex PCR, and TCRdb holds only the in-frame ones, with some missing. This repertoire shows about 80,000 clones, around 82% found once; its top ten account for around 33%. Specimen: peripheral blood. The receptor set was obtained from a man between 60 and 70 years old with COVID-19, enrolled during active disease. The CDR3 runs from the conserved cysteine through the conserved F or W. A D gene is named only where the DNA matches it firmly. Not every row has a clone size; where given, it reads once, few, many or a size class.

j_call: TRBJ2-1; cdr3_length: 14; d_call: TRBD1; clone_size: -; v_call: TRBV5-8; cdr3_nt: TGTGCCAGCGGCGGACAGGGATCCTACAATGAGCAGTTCTTC; cdr3_aa: CASGGQGSYNEQFF
j_call: TRBJ2-7; cdr3_length: 14; d_call: TRBD1; clone_size: -; v_call: TRBV5-4; cdr3_nt: TGTGCCAGCAGCTCGGGACAGGGGGCTTTGGGGCAGTACTTC; cdr3_aa: CASSSGQGALGQYF
j_call: TRBJ2-3; cdr3_length: 16; d_call: -; clone_size: few; v_call: TRBV7-9; cdr3_nt: TGTGCCAGCAGCTTAGATCAAGCGGAGATCACAGATACGCAGTATTTT; cdr3_aa: CASSLDQAEITDTQYF
j_call: TRBJ2-1; cdr3_length: 17; d_call: TRBD2; clone_size: once; v_call: TRBV6-2/TRBV6-3; cdr3_nt: TGTGCCAGCAGTTATGAGGTACTAGCGGGAGGCGGCAATGAGCAGTTCTTC; cdr3_aa: CASSYEVLAGGGNEQFF
j_call: TRBJ1-5; cdr3_length: 14; d_call: -; clone_size: few; v_call: TRBV18; cdr3_nt: TGTGCCAGCTCCTTCCGGGACACCTATCAGCCCCAGCATTTT; cdr3_aa: CASSFRDTYQPQHF
j_call: TRBJ2-3; cdr3_length: 14; d_call: -; clone_size: -; v_call: TRBV3-1/TRBV3-2; cdr3_nt: TGTGCCAGCAGTAGCGGTTTGGGCACAGATACGCAGTATTTT; cdr3_aa: CASSSGLGTDTQYF
j_call: TRBJ2-5; cdr3_length: 15; d_call: TRBD1; clone_size: -; v_call: TRBV6-2/TRBV6-3; cdr3_nt: TGTGCCAGCAGTTACCCGAGACAGGGGGCAGAGACCCAGTACTTC; cdr3_aa: CASSYPRQGAETQYF
j_call: TRBJ2-7; cdr3_length: 15; d_call: TRBD1; clone_size: -; v_call: TRBV27; cdr3_nt: TGTGCCAGCAGTTTTTCGGGACAGGGGTTCTACGAGCAGTACTTC; cdr3_aa: CASSFSGQGFYEQYF
j_call: TRBJ1-3; cdr3_length: 12; d_call: -; clone_size: many; v_call: TRBV4-1; cdr3_nt: TGCGCCAGCTCTCGGGAGGGAAACACCATATATTTT; cdr3_aa: CASSREGNTIYF
j_call: TRBJ1-2; cdr3_length: 16; d_call: TRBD1; clone_size: -; v_call: TRBV18; cdr3_nt: TGTGCCAGCTCACCAAATCGGACAGGGACTAACTATGGCTACACCTTC; cdr3_aa: CASSPNRTGTNYGYTF
j_call: TRBJ2-1; cdr3_length: 16; d_call: -; clone_size: -; v_call: TRBV11-3; cdr3_nt: TGTGCCAGCAGCGTATTTAGCGGTAGCTCCTACAATGAGCAGTTCTTC; cdr3_aa: CASSVFSGSSYNEQFF
j_call: TRBJ2-2; cdr3_length: 15; d_call: TRBD2; clone_size: -; v_call: TRBV18; cdr3_nt: TGTGCCAGCTCACCAGGACTAGCGGGCACCGGGGAGCTGTTTTTT; cdr3_aa: CASSPGLAGTGELFF
j_call: TRBJ2-3; cdr3_length: 14; d_call: TRBD2; clone_size: once; v_call: TRBV6-5; cdr3_nt: TGTGCCAGCAGGGGTAGCGGGGGGACAGATACGCAGTATTTT; cdr3_aa: CASRGSGGTDTQYF
j_call: TRBJ2-2; cdr3_length: 15; d_call: TRBD1; clone_size: -; v_call: TRBV14; cdr3_nt: TGTGCCAGCAGCCGACACAGGGGTAACACCGGGGAGCTGTTTTTT; cdr3_aa: CASSRHRGNTGELFF
j_call: TRBJ1-6; cdr3_length: 15; d_call: -; clone_size: -; v_call: TRBV10-3; cdr3_nt: TGTGCCATCAGCGAGGGGGGCACTTATAATTCACCCCTCCACTTT; cdr3_aa: CAISEGGTYNSPLHF
j_call: TRBJ2-2; cdr3_length: 16; d_call: TRBD1; clone_size: few; v_call: TRBV6-5; cdr3_nt: TGTGCCAGCAGTTACACTCGGGACAGAAAGACCGGGGAGCTGTTTTTT; cdr3_aa: CASSYTRDRKTGELFF
j_call: TRBJ2-1; cdr3_length: 14; d_call: -; clone_size: few; v_call: TRBV5-1; cdr3_nt: TGCGCCAGCAGCTCCGGGGGGCCCGACAATGAGCAGTTCTTC; cdr3_aa: CASSSGGPDNEQFF
j_call: TRBJ2-5; cdr3_length: 15; d_call: -; clone_size: -; v_call: TRBV7-9; cdr3_nt: TGTGCCAGCAGCTTAGCGCAGCAGTTGAGGGAGACCCAGTACTTC; cdr3_aa: CASSLAQQLRETQYF
j_call: TRBJ1-5; cdr3_length: 12; d_call: -; clone_size: medium-sized; v_call: TRBV5-6; cdr3_nt: TGTGCCAGCAGCTCCGGGCGGGGGTCCCAGCATTTT; cdr3_aa: CASSSGRGSQHF
j_call: TRBJ1-1; cdr3_length: 13; d_call: TRBD1; clone_size: once; v_call: TRBV2; cdr3_nt: TGTGCCAGCTCGGGACAGGCGAACACTGAAGCTTTCTTT; cdr3_aa: CASSGQANTEAFF
j_call: TRBJ1-6; cdr3_length: 17; d_call: TRBD1; clone_size: -; v_call: TRBV5-3; cdr3_nt: TGTGCCAGAAGCTCGTACCGGGACAGGGGCGATAATTCACCCCTCCACTTT; cdr3_aa: CARSSYRDRGDNSPLHF
j_call: TRBJ2-3; cdr3_length: 12; d_call: -; clone_size: once; v_call: TRBV15; cdr3_nt: TGTGCCACCAGCAGAGAAACGGTTACGCAGTATTTT; cdr3_aa: CATSRETVTQYF
j_call: TRBJ1-6; cdr3_length: 16; d_call: TRBD1; clone_size: -; v_call: TRBV5-1; cdr3_nt: TGCGCCAGCAGCGCTAGACCGGGACAGGTTAATTCACCCCTCCACTTT; cdr3_aa: CASSARPGQVNSPLHF
j_call: TRBJ1-2; cdr3_length: 16; d_call: TRBD1; clone_size: -; v_call: TRBV19; cdr3_nt: TGTGCCAGTACAACGGGACAGGGTATTATGGGATATGGCTACACCTTC; cdr3_aa: CASTTGQGIMGYGYTF
j_call: TRBJ1-4; cdr3_length: 13; d_call: TRBD1; clone_size: once; v_call: TRBV12-3/TRBV12-4; cdr3_nt: TGTGCCAGTTTGGGACAGAGTAATGAAAAACTGTTTTTT; cdr3_aa: CASLGQSNEKLFF
j_call: TRBJ1-2; cdr3_length: 16; d_call: -; clone_size: -; v_call: TRBV5-1; cdr3_nt: TGCGCCAGCAGCTTCAACAGAGACGGAAGCCTCTATGGCTACACCTTC; cdr3_aa: CASSFNRDGSLYGYTF
j_call: TRBJ1-2; cdr3_length: 18; d_call: TRBD1; clone_size: -; v_call: TRBV5-1; cdr3_nt: TGCGCCAGCAGCTTGGCCGGGACAGGCCTCGGGGGTAACTATGGCTACACCTTC; cdr3_aa: CASSLAGTGLGGNYGYTF
j_call: TRBJ2-5; cdr3_length: 15; d_call: TRBD2; clone_size: -; v_call: TRBV3-1/TRBV3-2; cdr3_nt: TGTGCCAGCAGGACTAGCGGGGGGGCCGGGGAGACCCAGTACTTC; cdr3_aa: CASRTSGGAGETQYF
j_call: TRBJ1-5; cdr3_length: 14; d_call: TRBD1; clone_size: -; v_call: TRBV7-2; cdr3_nt: TGTGCCAGCAGCTTCGACAGGGGGGTACAGCCCCAGCATTTT; cdr3_aa: CASSFDRGVQPQHF
j_call: TRBJ1-1; cdr3_length: 13; d_call: -; clone_size: -; v_call: TRBV20-1; cdr3_nt: TGCAGTGCTAGTCGCGGGGGCGGAACTGAAGCTTTCTTT; cdr3_aa: CSASRGGGTEAFF
j_call: TRBJ2-7; cdr3_length: 17; d_call: TRBD1; clone_size: few; v_call: TRBV7-6; cdr3_nt: TGTGCCAGCAGCTCGGGGGGCCGGGACAGGGGCTCCTACGAGCAGTACTTC; cdr3_aa: CASSSGGRDRGSYEQYF
j_call: TRBJ2-7; cdr3_length: 15; d_call: TRBD2; clone_size: -; v_call: TRBV15; cdr3_nt: TGTGCCACCAGCAGAGATGACGCGGGGGCCTACGAGCAGTACTTC; cdr3_aa: CATSRDDAGAYEQYF
j_call: TRBJ1-2; cdr3_length: 16; d_call: -; clone_size: -; v_call: TRBV12-5; cdr3_nt: TGTGCTAGTGGTTTGGGCCTAACAGGAGGGGATTGGGGCTACACCTTC; cdr3_aa: CASGLGLTGGDWGYTF
j_call: TRBJ2-1; cdr3_length: 15; d_call: TRBD2; clone_size: once; v_call: TRBV24-1; cdr3_nt: TGTGCCACCAGCGATAGCGGGAGCGGTAGGAATGAGCAGTTCTTC; cdr3_aa: CATSDSGSGRNEQFF
j_call: TRBJ1-1; cdr3_length: 15; d_call: -; clone_size: few; v_call: TRBV19; cdr3_nt: TGTGCCAGTAGTATAGATGGGAGAATGAACACTGAAGCTTTCTTT; cdr3_aa: CASSIDGRMNTEAFF
j_call: TRBJ2-1; cdr3_length: 18; d_call: TRBD2; clone_size: -; v_call: TRBV9; cdr3_nt: TGTGCCAGCAGCGTAGGAACTAGCGGGGGGGGCTGGGGCAATGAGCAGTTCTTC; cdr3_aa: CASSVGTSGGGWGNEQFF
j_call: TRBJ2-5; cdr3_length: 15; d_call: -; clone_size: -; v_call: TRBV18; cdr3_nt: TGTGCCAGCTCACCTAAAACAGGGTTCCAAGAGACCCAGTACTTC; cdr3_aa: CASSPKTGFQETQYF
j_call: TRBJ2-3; cdr3_length: 15; d_call: TRBD1; clone_size: -; v_call: TRBV11-2; cdr3_nt: TGTGCCAGCAGCCGACCGGGACAGAGCACAGATACGCAGTATTTT; cdr3_aa: CASSRPGQSTDTQYF
j_call: TRBJ1-4; cdr3_length: 15; d_call: TRBD1; clone_size: -; v_call: TRBV6-5; cdr3_nt: TGTGCCAGCAGCCGCCGGGACAGCAAAGGGGAAAAACTGTTTTTT; cdr3_aa: CASSRRDSKGEKLFF
j_call: TRBJ1-5; cdr3_length: 14; d_call: -; clone_size: -; v_call: TRBV2; cdr3_nt: TGTGCCATCCGAAAACAGGAGGGTAGTCAGCCCCAGCATTTT; cdr3_aa: CAIRKQEGSQPQHF
j_call: TRBJ2-2; cdr3_length: 15; d_call: TRBD1; clone_size: -; v_call: TRBV15; cdr3_nt: TGTGCCACCAGCCGGGACAGGGGGTCGACCGGGGAGCTGTTTTTT; cdr3_aa: CATSRDRGSTGELFF
j_call: TRBJ2-1; cdr3_length: 19; d_call: TRBD2; clone_size: -; v_call: TRBV7-6; cdr3_nt: TGTGCCAGCAGCTTCGGGCCACCGGGACTAGTTTCGGGAGAGGGTGAGCAGTTCTTC; cdr3_aa: CASSFGPPGLVSGEGEQFF
j_call: TRBJ2-3; cdr3_length: 15; d_call: TRBD1; clone_size: medium-sized; v_call: TRBV5-6; cdr3_nt: TGTGCCAGCAGCTTGTGGCAGGGGGCCACAGATACGCAGTATTTT; cdr3_aa: CASSLWQGATDTQYF
j_call: TRBJ2-2; cdr3_length: 16; d_call: TRBD2; clone_size: -; v_call: TRBV29-1; cdr3_nt: TGCAGCGCCGCCGGGACTAGCGGGACGAACACCGGGGAGCTGTTTTTT; cdr3_aa: CSAAGTSGTNTGELFF
j_call: TRBJ2-2; cdr3_length: 14; d_call: -; clone_size: once; v_call: TRBV14; cdr3_nt: TGTGCCAGCAGCCCGGGGGTATCTGCCGGGGAGCTGTTTTTT; cdr3_aa: CASSPGVSAGELFF
j_call: TRBJ1-6; cdr3_length: 15; d_call: -; clone_size: -; v_call: TRBV4-2; cdr3_nt: TGTGCCAGCAGCCAAGGTGACGGACTTCCTTCACCCCTCCACTTT; cdr3_aa: CASSQGDGLPSPLHF
j_call: TRBJ2-1; cdr3_length: 17; d_call: TRBD2; clone_size: few; v_call: TRBV19; cdr3_nt: TGTGCCAGTAAGGCGGGCAAGCGGGAGGGCTCCTACAATGAGCAGTTCTTC; cdr3_aa: CASKAGKREGSYNEQFF
j_call: TRBJ1-3; cdr3_length: 16; d_call: -; clone_size: -; v_call: TRBV6-5; cdr3_nt: TGTGCCAGCAGTTACTCTCAGGGGAAACCTGGAAACACCATATATTTT; cdr3_aa: CASSYSQGKPGNTIYF
j_call: TRBJ2-7; cdr3_length: 16; d_call: TRBD1; clone_size: -; v_call: TRBV6-6; cdr3_nt: TGTGCCAGCTCGGGACAGGGGATAAAGAACTCCTACGAGCAGTACTTC; cdr3_aa: CASSGQGIKNSYEQYF
j_call: TRBJ1-6; cdr3_length: 15; d_call: TRBD1; clone_size: -; v_call: TRBV5-4; cdr3_nt: TGTGCCAGCAGCTTACCGACAGGGGATAATTCACCCCTCCACTTT; cdr3_aa: CASSLPTGDNSPLHF
j_call: TRBJ2-7; cdr3_length: 15; d_call: TRBD2; clone_size: -; v_call: TRBV5-6; cdr3_nt: TGTGCCAGCAGCTTGGTGACTAGCGGGAGAAACGAGCAGTACTTC; cdr3_aa: CASSLVTSGRNEQYF
j_call: TRBJ2-7; cdr3_length: 13; d_call: -; clone_size: -; v_call: TRBV29-1; cdr3_nt: TGCAGCGTTGAAGATCCCAGCGTCTACGAGCAGTACTTC; cdr3_aa: CSVEDPSVYEQYF
j_call: TRBJ2-1; cdr3_length: 16; d_call: TRBD1; clone_size: -; v_call: TRBV5-6; cdr3_nt: TGTGCCAGCAGCCCCCGGGGCAGGGGGCGCCCCAATGAGCAGTTCTTC; cdr3_aa: CASSPRGRGRPNEQFF
j_call: TRBJ1-1; cdr3_length: 12; d_call: -; clone_size: few; v_call: TRBV12-3/TRBV12-4; cdr3_nt: TGTGCCAGCAGTTCTAGAGGCTGGGTAGCTTTCTTT; cdr3_aa: CASSSRGWVAFF
j_call: TRBJ2-7; cdr3_length: 20; d_call: TRBD2; clone_size: -; v_call: TRBV6-2/TRBV6-3; cdr3_nt: TGTGCCAGCAGTTCTACCTTCCGGGACTATGCCCATCTTCTCTCCTACGAGCAGTACTTC; cdr3_aa: CASSSTFRDYAHLLSYEQYF
j_call: TRBJ1-5; cdr3_length: 16; d_call: -; clone_size: -; v_call: TRBV18; cdr3_nt: TGTGCCAGCTCACCATCAGGACCGGTCACGGGACAGCCCCAGCATTTT; cdr3_aa: CASSPSGPVTGQPQHF
j_call: TRBJ2-7; cdr3_length: 14; d_call: TRBD1; clone_size: -; v_call: TRBV18; cdr3_nt: TGTGCCAGCTCACCACTGACAGGGGGTTACGAGCAGTACTTC; cdr3_aa: CASSPLTGGYEQYF